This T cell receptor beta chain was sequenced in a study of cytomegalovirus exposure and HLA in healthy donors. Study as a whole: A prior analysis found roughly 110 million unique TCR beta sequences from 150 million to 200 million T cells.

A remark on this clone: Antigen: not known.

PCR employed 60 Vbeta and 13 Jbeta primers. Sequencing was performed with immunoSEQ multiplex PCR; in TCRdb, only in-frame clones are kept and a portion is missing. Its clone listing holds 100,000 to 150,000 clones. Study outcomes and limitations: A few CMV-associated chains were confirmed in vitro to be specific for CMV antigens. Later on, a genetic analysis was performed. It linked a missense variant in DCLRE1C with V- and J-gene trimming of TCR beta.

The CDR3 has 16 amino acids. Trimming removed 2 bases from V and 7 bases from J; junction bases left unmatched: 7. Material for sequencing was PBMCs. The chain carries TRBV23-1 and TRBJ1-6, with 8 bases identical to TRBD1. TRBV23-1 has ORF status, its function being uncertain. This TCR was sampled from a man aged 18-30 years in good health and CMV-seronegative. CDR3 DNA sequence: TGCGCCAGCAGTCAACCCCCCGACAGGGGCAATTCACCCCTCCACTTT. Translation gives CASSQPPDRGNSPLHF.